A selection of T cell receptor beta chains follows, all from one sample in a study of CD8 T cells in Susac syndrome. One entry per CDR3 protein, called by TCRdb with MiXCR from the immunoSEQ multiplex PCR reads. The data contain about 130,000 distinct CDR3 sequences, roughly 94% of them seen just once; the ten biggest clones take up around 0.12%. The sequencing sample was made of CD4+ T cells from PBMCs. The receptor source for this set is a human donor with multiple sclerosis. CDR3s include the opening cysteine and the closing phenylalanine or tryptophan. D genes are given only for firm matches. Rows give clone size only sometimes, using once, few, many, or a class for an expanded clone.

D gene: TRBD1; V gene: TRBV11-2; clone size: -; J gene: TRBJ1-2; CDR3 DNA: TGTGCCAGCAGCCCTACGGACAGGGGTAATGGCTACACCTTC; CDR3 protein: CASSPTDRGNGYTF
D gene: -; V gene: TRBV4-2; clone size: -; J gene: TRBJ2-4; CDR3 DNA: TGTGCCAGCAGCCTCGACGGCTACGAAAACATTCAGTACTTC; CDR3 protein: CASSLDGYENIQYF
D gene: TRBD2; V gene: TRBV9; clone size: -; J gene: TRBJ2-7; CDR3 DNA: TGTGCCAGCAGCCCCCGGACTAGCGGGAGGGCCTACGAGCAGTACTTC; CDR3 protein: CASSPRTSGRAYEQYF
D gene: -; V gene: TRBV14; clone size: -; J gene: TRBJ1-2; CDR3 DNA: TGTGCCAGCAGCCAAGGCAGAGGCTACACCTTC; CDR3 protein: CASSQGRGYTF
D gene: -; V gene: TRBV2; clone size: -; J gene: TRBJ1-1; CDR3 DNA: TGTGCCAGCAGTGGGCTACGGGGAGCTGAAGCTTTCTTT; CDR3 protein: CASSGLRGAEAFF
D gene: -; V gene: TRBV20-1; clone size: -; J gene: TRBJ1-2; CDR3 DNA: TGCAGTGCTAGAGATCGACGGATTAACTATGGCTACACCTTC; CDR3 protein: CSARDRRINYGYTF
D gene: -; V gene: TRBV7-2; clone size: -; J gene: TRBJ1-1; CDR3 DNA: TGTGCCAGCAGCTTAGCACGAGGGGACACTGAAGCTTTCTTT; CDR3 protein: CASSLARGDTEAFF
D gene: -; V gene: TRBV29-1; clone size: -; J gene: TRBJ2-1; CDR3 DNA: TGCAGCGTTGTGGCCGGGGGCTCCTACAATGAGCAGTTCTTC; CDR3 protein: CSVVAGGSYNEQFF
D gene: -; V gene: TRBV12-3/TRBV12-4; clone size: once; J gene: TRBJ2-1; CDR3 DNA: TGTGCCAGCAGTTTAGACGGGGGTACCTACAATGAGCAGTTCTTC; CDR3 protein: CASSLDGGTYNEQFF
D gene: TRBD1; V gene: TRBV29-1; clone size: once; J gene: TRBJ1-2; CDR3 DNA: TGCAGCGTTGAAGGGGACAGGGCCTATGGCTACACCTTC; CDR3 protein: CSVEGDRAYGYTF
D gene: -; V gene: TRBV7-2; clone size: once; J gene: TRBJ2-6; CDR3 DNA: TGTGCCAGCAGCTTAGATCCGGACAGTCTCTCTGGGGCCAACGTCCTGACTTTC; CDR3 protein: CASSLDPDSLSGANVLTF
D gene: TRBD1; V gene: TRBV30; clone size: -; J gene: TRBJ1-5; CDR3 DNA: TGTGCCTGGAGTGTACAGGGGAATCAGCCCCAGCATTTT; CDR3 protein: CAWSVQGNQPQHF
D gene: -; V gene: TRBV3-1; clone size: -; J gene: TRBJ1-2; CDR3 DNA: TGTGCCAGCAGCCTTACAGCGGGTTCGGGGAATGGCTACACCTTC; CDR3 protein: CASSLTAGSGNGYTF
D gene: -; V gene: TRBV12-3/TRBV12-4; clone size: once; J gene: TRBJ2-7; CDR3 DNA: TGTGCCAGCAGTCCACTTGGGGCGCTGTACGAGCAGTACTTC; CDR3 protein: CASSPLGALYEQYF
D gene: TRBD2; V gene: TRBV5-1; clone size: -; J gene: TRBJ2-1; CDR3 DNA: TGCGCCAGCAGCTTGGCTTCGGCGCTAGCGGGGATCAATGAGCAGTTCTTC; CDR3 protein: CASSLASALAGINEQFF
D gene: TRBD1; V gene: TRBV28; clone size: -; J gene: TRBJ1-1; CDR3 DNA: TGTGCCAGCGATTCCGGGACAGGGGTTAACGCTGAAGCTTTCTTT; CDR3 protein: CASDSGTGVNAEAFF
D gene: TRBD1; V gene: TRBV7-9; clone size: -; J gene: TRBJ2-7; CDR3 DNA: TGTGCCAGCAGCTCAGGGGGCCACCTCAATCCCGAGCAGTACTTC; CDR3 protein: CASSSGGHLNPEQYF
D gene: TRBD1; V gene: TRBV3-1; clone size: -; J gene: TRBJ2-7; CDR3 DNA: TGTGCCAGCAGTTCTAGAATGGGACAGTTCCCCGAGCAGTACTTC; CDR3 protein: CASSSRMGQFPEQYF
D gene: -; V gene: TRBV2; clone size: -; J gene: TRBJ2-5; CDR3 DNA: TGTGCCAGCAGTGAAGATGGGAGCAGCCAAGAGACCCAGTACTTC; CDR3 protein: CASSEDGSSQETQYF
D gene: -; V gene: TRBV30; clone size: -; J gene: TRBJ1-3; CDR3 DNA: TGTGCCTGGAGTGTACTGATAGGGGGAGGAAACACCATATATTTT; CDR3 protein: CAWSVLIGGGNTIYF
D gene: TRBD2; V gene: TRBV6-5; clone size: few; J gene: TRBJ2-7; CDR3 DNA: TGTGCCAGCAGTTACTCAGGGACTACCCGCTACGAGCAGTACTTC; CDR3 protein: CASSYSGTTRYEQYF
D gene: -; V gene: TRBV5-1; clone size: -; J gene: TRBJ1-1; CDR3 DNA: TGCGCCAGCAGCTTGGATCTGGGGATGAACACTGAAGCTTTCTTT; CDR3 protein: CASSLDLGMNTEAFF
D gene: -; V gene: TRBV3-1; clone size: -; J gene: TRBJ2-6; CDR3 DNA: TGTGCCAGCAGCCAAGATGGGGGGACCGTCCTGACTTTC; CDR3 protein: CASSQDGGTVLTF
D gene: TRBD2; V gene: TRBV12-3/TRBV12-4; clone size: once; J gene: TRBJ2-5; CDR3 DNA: TGTGCCAGCAGCAAACTGGGGGGGGAGACCCAGTACTTC; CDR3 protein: CASSKLGGETQYF
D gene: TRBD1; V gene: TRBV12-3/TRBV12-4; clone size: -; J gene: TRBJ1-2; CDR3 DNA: TGTGCCAGCAGTACTTGGACAGGGTCTATATATGGCTACACCTTC; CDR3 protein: CASSTWTGSIYGYTF
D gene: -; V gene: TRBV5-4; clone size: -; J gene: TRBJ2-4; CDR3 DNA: TGTGCCAGCAGCTTGGGGGGGTATGGGCGGAGGAACATTCAGTACTTC; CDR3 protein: CASSLGGYGRRNIQYF
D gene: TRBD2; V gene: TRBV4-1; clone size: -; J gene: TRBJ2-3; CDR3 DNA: TGCGCCAGCAGCCAAGCCCCCGGGACTAGCGGGGGGGCAACAGATACGCAGTATTTT; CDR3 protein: CASSQAPGTSGGATDTQYF
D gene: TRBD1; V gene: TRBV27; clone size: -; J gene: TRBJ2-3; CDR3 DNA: TGTGCCAGCAGTATTTACAGGGGGCGCAGGGATACGCAGTATTTT; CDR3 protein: CASSIYRGRRDTQYF
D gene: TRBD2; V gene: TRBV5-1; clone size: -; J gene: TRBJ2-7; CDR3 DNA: TGCGCCAGCAGCTTGGAGGCGGGAGGGCCCTACGAGCAGTACTTC; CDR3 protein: CASSLEAGGPYEQYF
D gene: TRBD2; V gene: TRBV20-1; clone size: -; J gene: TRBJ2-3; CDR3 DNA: TGCAGTGCTACCCCTAGCGGGGGGGGTAGGGGTACGCAGTATTTT; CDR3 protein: CSATPSGGGRGTQYF
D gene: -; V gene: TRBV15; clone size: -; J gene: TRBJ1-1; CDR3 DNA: TGTGCCACCAGCAGAGATAGGAGGGGTATCTTT; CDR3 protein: CATSRDRRGIF
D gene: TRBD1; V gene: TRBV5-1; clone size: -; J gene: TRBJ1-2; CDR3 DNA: TGCGCCAGCAGACTTGGACAGGGGAATAATGGCTACACCTTC; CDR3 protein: CASRLGQGNNGYTF
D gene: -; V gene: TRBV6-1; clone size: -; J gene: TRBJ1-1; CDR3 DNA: TGTGCCAGCAGTCAGCCCTCAGAACGCGGGGAGCCTGAAGCTTTCTTT; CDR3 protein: CASSQPSERGEPEAFF
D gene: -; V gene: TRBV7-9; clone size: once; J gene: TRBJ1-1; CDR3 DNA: TGTGCCAGCAGTTTTCGGACAGCGGATGAAGCTTTCTTT; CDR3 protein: CASSFRTADEAFF
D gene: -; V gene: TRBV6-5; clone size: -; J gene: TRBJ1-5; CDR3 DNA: TGTGCCAGCAGCCGGGACGGGATAAATCAGCCCCAGCATTTT; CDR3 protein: CASSRDGINQPQHF
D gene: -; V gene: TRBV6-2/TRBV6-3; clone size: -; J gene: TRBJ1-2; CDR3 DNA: TGTGCCAGCCACCCCACGTCGGGCCTATCAGATGATGGCTACACCTTC; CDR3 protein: CASHPTSGLSDDGYTF
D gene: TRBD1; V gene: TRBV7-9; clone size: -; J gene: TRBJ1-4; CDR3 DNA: TGTGCCAGCAGCTCTAATCCGGGACAGCGTGAAAAACTGTTTTTT; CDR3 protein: CASSSNPGQREKLFF
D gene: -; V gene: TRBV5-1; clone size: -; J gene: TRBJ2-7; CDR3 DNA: TGCGCCAGCAGCCCAGGACAGTTAACCTACGAGCAGTACTTC; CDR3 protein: CASSPGQLTYEQYF
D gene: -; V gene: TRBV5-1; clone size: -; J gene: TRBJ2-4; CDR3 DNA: TGCGCCAGCAGCTTGGCTACAGCAAAAAACATTCAGTACTTC; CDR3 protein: CASSLATAKNIQYF